One and the same sample provided the 28 T cell receptor beta chains below, sequenced in a study of identical twins. Each CDR3 protein is one row after TCRdb ran MiXCR on the 5' RACE reads. The sample lists 700,000 to 950,000 distinct CDR3 sequences, 12% occurring once. The same sample was also studied in work on yellow fever vaccine responses in identical twins.

Input material: PBMCs. These TCRs come from a young woman in good health.

This clonotype came up many times. This sequence joins TRBV15 and TRBJ2-1; no firm D call. Germline V gene lookup returns CDR1 LNHNV and CDR2 YYDKDF (reference sequence). The V gene lost 1 base and the J gene lost 0 bases, with 7 bases spanning the gap. The CDR3 is made up of 15 amino acids. The CDR3 region is CATSRGTNSYNEQFF. The CDR3 DNA reads as TGTGCCACCAGCAGAGGAACGAACTCCTACAATGAGCAGTTCTTC.

In its sample, this clonotype was seen a few times. CDR3 residues: CASSRFGTENTEAFF. CDR3 bases: TGTGCCAGCAGCCGATTCGGGACAGAGAACACTGAAGCTTTCTTT. This chain uses TRBV3-1 with TRBJ1-1; TRBD1 aligns across 7 bases. With V trimmed by 4 bases and J by 1 base, 6 bases remained unmatched. The germline gives CDR1 LGHDT, CDR2 YNNKEL (reference sequence). CDR3 length equals 15 residues.

A few counts support this clonotype. The chain joins TRBV12-3 or TRBV12-4 to TRBJ2-1; no definite D call. This CDR3 is built from 14 residues. Trimming pared 3 bases from V and 5 bases from J, leaving 11 bases between. In nucleotides, the CDR3 is TGTGCCAGCAGTTTTTCTAGGTTGAACAATGAGCAGTTCTTC. Translation gives CASSFSRLNNEQFF.

This clonotype was found a few times. The chain is built from TRBV5-5 and TRBJ2-3; 7 nucleotides align to TRBD1. The CDR3 is 16 amino acids. Germline loops: CDR1 SGHKS, CDR2 YYEKEE (reference sequence). V lost 3 bases to trimming and J lost 3 bases; unmatched junction nucleotides: 10. In DNA form, the CDR3 reads TGTGCCAGCAGCTGGGTAAGAGGGGGCGCAACAGATACGCAGTATTTT. Protein: CASSWVRGGATDTQYF.

This clonotype came up many times. The rearrangement uses TRBV6-1 and TRBJ1-1; D gene uncertain. The CDR3 is 14 residues long. V dropped 6 bases and J dropped 0 bases, with 11 bases sitting between them. Looked up from germline, CDR1 is MNHNS and CDR2 is SASEGT. CDR3: CASSPDTMNTEAFF. The CDR3 DNA is TGTGCCAGCAGCCCCGACACCATGAACACTGAAGCTTTCTTT.

This clonotype was counted between two and nine times. V and J are TRBV27 and TRBJ2-6; 12 nucleotides match TRBD2. This CDR3 contains 19 residues. V lost 5 bases, J lost 0 bases, and 8 bases stayed unmatched. In germline, CDR1 is MNHEY, CDR2 SMNVEV (reference sequence). The CDR3 DNA reads as TGTGCCAGCAGTCACGGACTAGCGGGACGATACTCTGGGGCCAACGTCCTGACTTTC. Its translation: CASSHGLAGRYSGANVLTF.

The J gene is TRBJ2-1, the V gene TRBV11-2; D is uncertain. Trimming took 4 bases from V and 7 from J, leaving 11 bases between them. The CDR3 runs 13 residues. Germline CDR1 is SGHAT and CDR2 is FQNNGV. This chain's CDR3 is CASSYPMGNEQFF. CDR3 coding DNA: TGTGCCAGCAGCTACCCCATGGGGAATGAGCAGTTCTTC.

This sequence joins TRBV3-1 and TRBJ2-2, with D possibly being TRBD2 (5 bases). Germline lookup yields CDR1 LGHDT and CDR2 YNNKEL (reference sequence). The V gene lost 1 base and the J gene lost 0 bases, with 15 bases spanning the gap. The CDR3 extends over 18 amino acids. The CDR3 loop reads CASSQVMGVGSNTGELFF. Here the CDR3 DNA reads TGTGCCAGCAGCCAAGTGATGGGAGTGGGATCGAACACCGGGGAGCTGTTTTTT.

The table lists this clonotype with a few counts. The chain recombines TRBV12-3 or TRBV12-4 with TRBJ1-5; tentative D call: TRBD1 (5 bases). The CDR3 extends over 15 amino acids. Trimming stripped 5 bases from V and 3 bases from J, with 14 bases between. CDR3 loop: CASSLTGRVNQPQHF. For the CDR3, the DNA is TGTGCCAGCAGTCTCACGGGACGAGTCAATCAGCCCCAGCATTTT.

The chain employs TRBV20-1 and TRBJ1-5; a possible D gene is TRBD1 (6 bases). CDR3 length: 14 amino acids. The V gene lost 6 bases and the J gene lost 6 bases, with 18 bases spanning the gap. Looked up from germline, CDR1 is DFQATT and CDR2 is SNEGSKA (reference sequence). CDR3 loop: CSARQDGVRQPQHF. The CDR3 DNA follows: TGCAGTGCGCGACAGGATGGCGTGCGTCAGCCCCAGCATTTT.

This clonotype was recorded a few times. This chain uses TRBV24-1 with TRBJ1-1; maybe TRBD1 (5 bases). Per the germline V gene, CDR1 is KGHDR and CDR2 is SFDVKD. The ends were cut back, 9 bases at V and 1 base at J, with 11 bases in the middle. CDR3 length: 13 amino acids. CDR3 DNA: TGTGCCACCCAGGCCAGGGCGAACACTGAAGCTTTCTTT. Translating it yields CATQARANTEAFF.

There are a few counts of this clonotype. The chain joins TRBV5-1 to TRBJ2-3; D remains unclear. This CDR3 has 13 amino acids. With 4 bases removed from V and 6 bases from J, the gap between germline ends came to 12 bases. Germline CDR1 SGHRS, CDR2 YFSETQ. CDR3 sequence reads: CASSAQSLDTQYF. The CDR3 DNA is TGCGCCAGCAGCGCTCAATCGTTGGATACGCAGTATTTT.

The CDR3 region is CASTRAMRTDTQYF. The DNA for the CDR3 is TGCGCCAGCACCCGTGCGATGCGCACAGATACGCAGTATTTT. The chain is built from TRBV5-1 and TRBJ2-3; D is unresolved. Germline V gives CDR1 SGHRS, CDR2 YFSETQ. The CDR3 length is 14 residues. With 6 bases removed from V and 1 base from J, the gap between germline ends came to 12 bases.

This clonotype was detected only a few times. V and J are TRBV18 and TRBJ1-2; TRBD1 matches 9 bases. The germline V gene has CDR1 KGHSH and CDR2 LQKENI. CDR3 length equals 15 residues. The V and J ends lost 8 bases and 1 base, in that order; junction bases with no gene match: 8. The DNA of the CDR3 is TGTGCCAGCACCTCCGGGACAGGGCGTAACTATGGCTACACCTTC. This encodes CASTSGTGRNYGYTF.

The chain is built from TRBV10-3 and TRBJ2-7, with 12 positions matching TRBD1. Germline CDR1 and CDR2: ENHRY and SYGVKD. Unmatched junction bases numbered 11, after V lost 8 bases and J lost 6 bases. The CDR3 spans 15 residues. The CDR3 loop is CAISRDRGRVGEQYV. CDR3 DNA sequence: TGTGCCATCTCGCGGGACAGGGGGCGCGTGGGCGAGCAGTACGTC.

This clonotype was counted at least ten times. The chain uses TRBV5-1 and TRBJ1-3, with D maybe TRBD1 (5 bases). The CDR3 extends over 13 amino acids. Germline assignment: CDR1 SGHRS and CDR2 YFSETQ. Between the trimmed V and J ends, which lost 0 bases and 11 bases, there was a span of 12 bases. In DNA form, the CDR3 reads TGCGCCAGCAGCTTGGAGACAGCAACCTCCATATATTTT. The encoded protein is CASSLETATSIYF.

The table lists this clonotype with a few counts. V and J are TRBV2 and TRBJ2-4; no definite D call. The CDR3 totals 14 residues. The V gene's germline CDR1 is SNHLY and CDR2 FYNNEI. With 8 bases removed from V and 0 bases from J, the gap between germline ends came to 11 bases. The CDR3 DNA reads as TGTGCCAGCGGGTCGGATCTAGCCAAAAACATTCAGTACTTC. Its protein product is CASGSDLAKNIQYF.

V and J are TRBV9 and TRBJ2-3; D uncertain. Trimming cost V 0 bases and J 3 bases, with 8 bases left between them. The CDR3 consists of 14 residues. In germline, CDR1 is SGDLS, CDR2 YYNGEE. This CDR3 reads CASSVDPRTDTQYF. The CDR3 nucleotides are TGTGCCAGCAGCGTAGATCCTAGGACAGATACGCAGTATTTT.

This chain links TRBV11-1 with TRBJ2-3; a weak D match, TRBD2 (5 bases). The length of the CDR3 is 18 residues. Germline CDR1 reads SGHAT; CDR2 reads FQDESV (reference sequence). Trimming removed 1 base at V and 2 bases at J, with 19 bases between. CDR3 coding DNA: TGTGCCAGCAGCTTAGGATTTACGGGGAGTTTTATCACAGATACGCAGTATTTT. Protein product: CASSLGFTGSFITDTQYF.

This clonotype was recorded once. The rearrangement uses TRBV14 and TRBJ2-4; D could derive from TRBD1 or TRBD2 (7 bases each). Between the trimmed V and J ends, which lost 5 bases and 2 bases, there was a span of 22 bases. Germline values: CDR1 SGHDN, CDR2 FVKESK. The CDR3 sequence is 18 residues long. CDR3 DNA sequence: TGTGCCAGCAGCACAGGGTACAGGGGAGGGAGTTCCAAAAACATTCAGTACTTC. Protein sequence: CASSTGYRGGSSKNIQYF.

The rearrangement uses TRBV3-1 and TRBJ2-5; 9 bases align to TRBD2. Germline V CDR1 and CDR2: LGHDT, YNNKEL (reference sequence). The CDR3 contains 14 residues. Trimming cost V 5 bases and J 6 bases; bases outside gene matches: 7. CDR3 protein: CASSRIAGAQTQYF. The CDR3 nucleotides are TGTGCCAGCAGCAGGATAGCGGGGGCCCAGACCCAGTACTTC.

The gene calls are TRBV10-1 and TRBJ2-2; the D is unclear. CDR1 is WNHNN and CDR2 is SYGVQD in the germline V gene (reference sequence). Trimming removed 0 bases from V and 5 bases from J, with 4 bases in between. The CDR3 contains 13 residues. CDR3 DNA sequence: TGCGCCAGCAGTGAGTCGCTTACCGGGGAGCTGTTTTTT. Amino acids: CASSESLTGELFF.

At least ten counts were recorded for this clonotype. This chain joins TRBV3-1 and TRBJ1-2; D not certain. Germline V gives CDR1 LGHDT, CDR2 YNNKEL (reference sequence). V lost 0 bases and J lost 5, with 7 bases in between. The CDR3 has 13 residues. The CDR3: CASSQDRTYGYTF. DNA for the CDR3: TGTGCCAGCAGCCAAGACAGGACTTATGGCTACACCTTC.

J is TRBJ1-2 and V is TRBV5-1; TRBD1 agrees at 8 bases. CDR1 and CDR2 (germline): SGHRS, YFSETQ. CDR3 length: 12 residues. Trimming at V came to 4 bases and at J to 8 bases, leaving 4 bases not matched to a gene. The CDR3 DNA reads TGCGCCAGCAGCGGGCAGGGGGCAGGCTACACCTTC. Protein sequence: CASSGQGAGYTF.

This clonotype was seen a handful of times. The V gene is TRBV5-6, the J gene TRBJ1-3; D unresolved. CDR1 SGHDT and CDR2 YYEEEE come from the germline V gene. With 0 bases removed from V and 2 bases from J, the gap between germline ends came to 12 bases. The CDR3 contains 16 residues. DNA of the CDR3: TGTGCCAGCAGCTTGGGCCCTCGAGATGCTGGAAACACCATATATTTT. Its translation: CASSLGPRDAGNTIYF.

This clonotype showed up just a few times. The chain is built from TRBV6-1 and TRBJ2-1, with 7 bases lining up with TRBD2. This CDR3 has 16 residues. In germline, CDR1 is MNHNS, CDR2 SASEGT. V shed 11 bases and J 10 bases; nucleotides not matched to a gene: 23. The CDR3 DNA reads TGTGCCTCACTGGGGGGGAGAGAAGCTAAGGAGGAGGAGCAGTTCTTC. Translating gives CASLGGREAKEEEQFF.

This clonotype was detected only a few times. V and J are TRBV4-1 and TRBJ2-2, with D possibly TRBD2 on 6 matching bases. The V end was cut by 5 bases, the J end by 2 bases, with 15 bases between. Germline CDR1 and CDR2: MGHRA and YSYEKL. CDR3 length: 16 amino acids. Here the CDR3 reads CASSLRRGSNTGELFF. In DNA, the CDR3 is TGCGCCAGCAGCTTGCGCCGGGGGTCCAACACCGGGGAGCTGTTTTTT.

This clonotype was observed a handful of times. V and J are TRBV12-5 and TRBJ2-1; maybe TRBD2 (6 bases). V was cut by 1 base and J by 3 bases, with 10 bases left in between. The V gene's germline CDR1 is LGHNT and CDR2 FRNRAP. CDR3 size: 15 residues. The CDR3 sequence: CASGLGSSVYNEQFF. The CDR3, as DNA: TGTGCTAGTGGTTTGGGGTCTAGCGTCTACAATGAGCAGTTCTTC.